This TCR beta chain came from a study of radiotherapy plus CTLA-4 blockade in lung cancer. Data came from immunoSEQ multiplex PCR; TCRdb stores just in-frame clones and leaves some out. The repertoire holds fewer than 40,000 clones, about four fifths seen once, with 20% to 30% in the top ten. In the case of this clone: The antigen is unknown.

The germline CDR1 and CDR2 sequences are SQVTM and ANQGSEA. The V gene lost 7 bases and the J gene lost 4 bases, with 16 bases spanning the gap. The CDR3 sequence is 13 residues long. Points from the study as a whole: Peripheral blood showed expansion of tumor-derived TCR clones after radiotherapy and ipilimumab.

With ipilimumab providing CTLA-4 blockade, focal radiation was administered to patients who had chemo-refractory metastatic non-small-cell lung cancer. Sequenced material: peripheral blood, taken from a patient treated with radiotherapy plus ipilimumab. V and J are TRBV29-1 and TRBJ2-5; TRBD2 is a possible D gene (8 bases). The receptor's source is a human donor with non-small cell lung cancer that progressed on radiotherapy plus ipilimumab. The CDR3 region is CSGAGGLGETQYF. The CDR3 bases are TGCAGCGGGGCAGGGGGACTAGGAGAGACCCAGTACTTC.